Below, 8 T cell receptor beta chains from the same sample are listed, as sequenced in a study of cytomegalovirus exposure and HLA in healthy donors. Vbeta (60) and Jbeta (13) primers were used in the PCR. Assay: immunoSEQ multiplex PCR; the TCRdb copy retains only in-frame clones and omits some. The profile covers tens of thousands of clones, with less than 85% appearing a single time and under 6% taken by the ten largest. The sequencing input was PBMCs. The origin of the receptors is a woman aged 25 to 39 in good health and CMV-seronegative.

The chain carries TRBV7-2 and TRBJ2-2; possible D gene TRBD2, 5 bases. Germline V gene sequence: CDR1 SGHTA, CDR2 FQGNSA. V lost 3 bases and J 6 bases, leaving 17 bases between the germline ends. The CDR3 loop spans 16 amino acids. This CDR3 reads CASSFYGIKKAGELFF. The CDR3 bases are TGTGCCAGCAGCTTTTACGGGATAAAGAAGGCCGGGGAGCTGTTTTTT.

DNA for the CDR3: TGTGCCAGTTGCATTGGTTCCGGCAATGAGCAGTTCTTC. It encodes CASCIGSGNEQFF. This chain connects TRBV11-2 to TRBJ2-1; D ambiguous. This CDR3 is built from 13 residues. The V end was cut by 9 bases, the J end by 6 bases, with 15 bases between. Germline assignment: CDR1 SGHAT and CDR2 FQNNGV.

The chain joins TRBV7-8 to TRBJ2-1; tentatively, D is TRBD1 (6 bases). The germline V gene encodes CDR1 SGHVS and CDR2 FQNEAQ. Trimming left V 3 bases short and J 0 bases short, with 15 bases between. The length of the CDR3 is 17 residues. The CDR3 sequence: CASSFGGLSGSYNEQFF. The CDR3 coding sequence is TGTGCCAGCAGCTTTGGGGGCCTCTCGGGCTCCTACAATGAGCAGTTCTTC.

The J gene is TRBJ2-2, the V gene TRBV29-1; 8 positions match TRBD1. V lost 6 bases and J lost 4; bases outside the gene matches: 10. The CDR3 runs 15 residues. Germline V lookup: CDR1 SQVTM, CDR2 ANQGSEA. CDR3 residues: CSVLTRQGSTGELFF. The CDR3 coding sequence is TGCAGCGTCCTTACCCGACAGGGGAGCACCGGGGAGCTGTTTTTT.

This clone was counted between two and nine times. The genes are TRBV19 and TRBJ1-6, with 8 bases aligning to TRBD1. Germline trimming cut 7 bases from V and 6 bases from J; bases unmatched to any gene: 11. CDR1 and CDR2 (germline): LNHDA, SQIVND (reference sequence). The CDR3 length is 16 residues. CDR3: CASNADRGNPNSPLHF. The CDR3 DNA is TGTGCCAGTAACGCCGACAGGGGCAACCCTAATTCACCCCTCCACTTT. Variable domain in full (rest from reference TRBV19 and TRBJ1-6): DGGITQSPKYLFRKEGQNVTLSCEQNLNHDAMYWYRQDPGQGLRLIYYSQIVNDFQKGDIAEGYSVSREKKESFPLTVTSAQKNPTAFYLCASNADRGNPNSPLHFGNGTRLTVT.

The V call is TRBV7-2, the J call TRBJ2-5; D might be TRBD1 (6 bases). The V gene lost 2 bases and the J gene lost 5 bases, with 9 bases spanning the gap. The CDR3 is 13 amino acids. Germline CDR1 is SGHTA and CDR2 is FQGNSA. The CDR3 DNA follows: TGTGCCAGCAGCTTAAACAGGGTTGAGACCCAGTACTTC. It encodes CASSLNRVETQYF. The variable domain in full, completed from reference TRBV7-2 and TRBJ2-5, reads GAGVSQSPSNKVTEKGKDVELRCDPISGHTALYWYRQSLGQGLEFLIYFQGNSAPDKSGLPSDRFSAERTGGSVSTLTIQRTQQEDSAVYLCASSLNRVETQYFGPGTRLLVL.

The chain uses TRBV30 and TRBJ2-3, with 12 nucleotides matching TRBD2. There are 16 residues in the CDR3. Germline CDR1 GTSNPN, CDR2 SVGIG (reference sequence). The V gene end was trimmed by 1 base and the J gene end by 5 bases; junction bases not matched to a gene: 7. The CDR3 reads CAWSDGLAGNGDTQYF. The CDR3 coding sequence is TGTGCCTGGAGTGACGGACTAGCGGGAAATGGAGATACGCAGTATTTT. Combining the CDR3 with reference TRBV30 and TRBJ2-3 gives the whole variable domain SQTIHQWPATLVQPVGSPLSLECTVEGTSNPNLYWYRQAAGRGLQLLFYSVGIGQISSEVPQNLSASRPQDRQFILSSKKLLLSDSGFYLCAWSDGLAGNGDTQYFGPGTRLTVL.

V gene TRBV19 combines with J gene TRBJ2-7, with D maybe TRBD1 (5 bases). V lost 4 bases and J lost 0, with 13 bases in between. CDR3 length: 15 amino acids. Germline V lookup: CDR1 LNHDA, CDR2 SQIVND (reference sequence). The chain's CDR3 is CASSSSSDSSYEQYV. Written as DNA, the CDR3 is TGTGCCAGTAGTAGTAGCTCCGACAGCTCCTACGAGCAGTACGTC.